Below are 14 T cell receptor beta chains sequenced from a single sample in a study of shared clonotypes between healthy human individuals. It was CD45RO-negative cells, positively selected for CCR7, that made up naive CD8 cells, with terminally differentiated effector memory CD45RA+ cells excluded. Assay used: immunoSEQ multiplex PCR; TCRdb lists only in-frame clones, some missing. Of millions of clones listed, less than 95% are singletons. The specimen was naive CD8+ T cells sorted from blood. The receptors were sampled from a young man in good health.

In DNA form, the CDR3 reads TGTGCCAGCAGCTTAGACAGCTCTGACGAGCAGTACTTC. This gives the protein CASSLDSSDEQYF. The chain joins TRBV7-2 to TRBJ2-7; D unresolved. From germline, CDR1 is SGHTA and CDR2 FQGNSA. The V end lost 1 base, the J end lost 5 bases, and 9 bases lay between the germline ends. CDR3 length: 13 amino acids. Filled out from reference TRBV7-2 and TRBJ2-7, the complete variable domain reads GAGVSQSPSNKVTEKGKDVELRCDPISGHTALYWYRQSLGQGLEFLIYFQGNSAPDKSGLPSDRFSAERTGGSVSTLTIQRTQQEDSAVYLCASSLDSSDEQYFGPGTRLTVT.

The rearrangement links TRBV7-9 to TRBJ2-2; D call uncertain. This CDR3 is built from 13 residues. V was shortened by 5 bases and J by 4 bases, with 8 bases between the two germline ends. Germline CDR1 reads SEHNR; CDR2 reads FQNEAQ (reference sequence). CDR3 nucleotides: TGTGCCAGCAGCGCCCCGGGCACCGGGGAGCTGTTTTTT. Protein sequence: CASSAPGTGELFF.

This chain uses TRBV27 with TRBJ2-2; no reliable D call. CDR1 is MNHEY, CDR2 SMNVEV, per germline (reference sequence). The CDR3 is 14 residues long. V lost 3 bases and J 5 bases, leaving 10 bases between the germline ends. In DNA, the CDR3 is TGTGCCAGCAGTTTCGGGCACGGAACCGGGGAGCTGTTTTTT. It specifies CASSFGHGTGELFF.

The CDR3 sequence is CAWSVGQGDYSPLHF. CDR3 DNA: TGTGCCTGGAGTGTAGGGCAGGGGGATTATTCACCCCTCCACTTT. V and J are TRBV30 and TRBJ1-6; 7 nucleotides line up with TRBD1. V gave up 0 bases and J gave up 8 bases; unmatched junction bases: 7. Per germline, CDR1 GTSNPN and CDR2 SVGIG (reference sequence). The CDR3 length is 15 residues.

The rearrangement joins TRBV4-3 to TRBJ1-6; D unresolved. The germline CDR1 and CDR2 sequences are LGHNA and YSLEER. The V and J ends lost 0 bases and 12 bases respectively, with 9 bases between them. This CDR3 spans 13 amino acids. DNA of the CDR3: TGCGCCAGCAGCCAAGATGGGGAAGAACCCCTCCACTTT. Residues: CASSQDGEEPLHF.

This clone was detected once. The chain's CDR3 is CASGSTGTGGNQPQHF. The CDR3 DNA reads as TGTGCTAGTGGTTCTACCGGGACAGGGGGCAATCAGCCCCAGCATTTT. V is TRBV12-5 and J is TRBJ1-5, with 10 bases fitting TRBD1. The length of the CDR3 is 16 residues. In germline, CDR1 is LGHNT, CDR2 FRNRAP. The V and J ends lost 4 bases and 2 bases, in that order; junction bases with no gene match: 5.

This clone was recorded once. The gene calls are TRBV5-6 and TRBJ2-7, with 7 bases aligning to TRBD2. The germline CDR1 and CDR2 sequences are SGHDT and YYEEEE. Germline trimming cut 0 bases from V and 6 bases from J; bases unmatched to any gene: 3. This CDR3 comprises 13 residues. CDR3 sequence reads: CASSLEGGSEQYF. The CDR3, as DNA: TGTGCCAGCAGCTTGGAGGGAGGGTCCGAGCAGTACTTC.

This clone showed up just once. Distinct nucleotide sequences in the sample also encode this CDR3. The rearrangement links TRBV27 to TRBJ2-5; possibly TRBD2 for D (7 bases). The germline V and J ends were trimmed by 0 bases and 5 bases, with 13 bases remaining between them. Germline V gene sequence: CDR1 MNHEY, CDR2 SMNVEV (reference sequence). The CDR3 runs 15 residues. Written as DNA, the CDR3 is TGTGCCAGCAGTTTATCAGGCGGGGGCGGCGAGACCCAGTACTTC. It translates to CASSLSGGGGETQYF.

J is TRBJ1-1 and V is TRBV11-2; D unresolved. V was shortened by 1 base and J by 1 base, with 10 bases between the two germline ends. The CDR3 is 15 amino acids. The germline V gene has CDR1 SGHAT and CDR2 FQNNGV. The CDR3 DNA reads TGTGCCAGCAGCTTAGTCGGGCCGGCGAACACTGAAGCTTTCTTT. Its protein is CASSLVGPANTEAFF. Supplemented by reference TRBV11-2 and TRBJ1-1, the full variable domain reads EAGVAQSPRYKIIEKRQSVAFWCNPISGHATLYWYQQILGQGPKLLIQFQNNGVVDDSQLPKDRFSAERLKGVDSTLKIQPAKLEDSAVYLCASSLVGPANTEAFFGQGTRLTVV.

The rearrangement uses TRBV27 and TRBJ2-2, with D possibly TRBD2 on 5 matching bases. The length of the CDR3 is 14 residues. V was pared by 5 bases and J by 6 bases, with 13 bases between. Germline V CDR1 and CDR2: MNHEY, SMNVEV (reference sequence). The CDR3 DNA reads TGTGCCAGCAGTCCGATTTGGGAGCCCGGGGAGCTGTTTTTT. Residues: CASSPIWEPGELFF.

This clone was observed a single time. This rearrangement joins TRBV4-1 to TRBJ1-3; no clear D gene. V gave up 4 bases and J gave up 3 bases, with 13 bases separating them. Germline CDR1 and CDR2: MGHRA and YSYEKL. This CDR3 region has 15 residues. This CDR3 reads CASSPGWEDGNTIYF. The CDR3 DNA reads TGCGCCAGCAGCCCCGGATGGGAGGATGGAAACACCATATATTTT.

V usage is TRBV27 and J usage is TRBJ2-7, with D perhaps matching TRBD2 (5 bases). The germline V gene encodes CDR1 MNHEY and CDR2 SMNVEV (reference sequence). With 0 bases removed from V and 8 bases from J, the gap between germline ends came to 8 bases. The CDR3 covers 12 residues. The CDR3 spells CASSLSAGKQYF. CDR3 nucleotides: TGTGCCAGCAGTTTATCAGCCGGGAAGCAGTACTTC.

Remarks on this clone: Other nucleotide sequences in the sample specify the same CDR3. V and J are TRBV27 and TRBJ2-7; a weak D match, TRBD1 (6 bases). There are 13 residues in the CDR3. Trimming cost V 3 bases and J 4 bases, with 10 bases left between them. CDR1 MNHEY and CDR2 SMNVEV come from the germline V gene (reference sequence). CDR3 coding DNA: TGTGCCAGCAGTTTTGGACAGACTTACGAGCAGTACTTC. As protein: CASSFGQTYEQYF.

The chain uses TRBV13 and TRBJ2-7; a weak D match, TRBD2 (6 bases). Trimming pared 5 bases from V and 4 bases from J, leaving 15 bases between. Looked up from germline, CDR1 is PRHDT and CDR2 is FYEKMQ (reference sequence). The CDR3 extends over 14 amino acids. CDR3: CASSAPGLPYEQYF. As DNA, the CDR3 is TGTGCCAGCAGCGCCCCGGGACTCCCATACGAGCAGTACTTC.